Shown below are 21 T cell receptor beta chains from a single sample sequenced in a study of cytomegalovirus exposure and HLA in healthy donors (TCRdb year 2017). The receptor library was made with the immunoSEQ multiplex PCR assay. A mixture of 60 forward primers for TCR Vbeta segments and 13 reverse primers for TCR Jbeta segments was used in the multiplex PCR. Held by TCRdb, this immuneACCESS table contains in-frame sequences only and omits some clones. Under half of the omission traces to an unresolved V gene where checked; the cause of the rest is unknown. This sample holds about 77,000 clones; around 81% were observed only once. The ten largest clones capture around 1.5% of the sample. The sequenced sample was PBMCs. These TCRs come from a man in his forties or fifties in good health and CMV-seronegative.

This clone was picked up a small number of times. The chain combines TRBV4-2 with TRBJ2-7; no reliable D call. CDR1 and CDR2 (germline): LGHNA, YNFKEQ. The ends were cut back, 0 bases at V and 0 bases at J, with 12 bases in the middle. The CDR3 has 16 amino acids. The CDR3 sequence is CASSQDRNRNSYEQYF. CDR3 coding DNA: TGTGCCAGCAGCCAAGATAGGAACAGAAACTCCTACGAGCAGTACTTC.

Turning to this clone: One end of the junction does not line up with germline, which may come from a read error. V usage is TRBV28 and J usage is TRBJ1-2; no clear D. The CDR3 covers 12 residues. CDR1 MDHEN and CDR2 SYDVKM come from the germline V gene. For the CDR3, the DNA is TGTGCCAGCAATTTATACCCGGGAGGCTACACCTTC. The encoded protein is CASNLYPGGYTF.

V is TRBV18 and J is TRBJ1-5, with TRBD1 identical over 7 bases. The J segment lost 4 bases and the V segment lost 2 bases, leaving 5 bases of the junction unmatched. Germline V CDR1 and CDR2: KGHSH, LQKENI. The CDR3 runs 15 residues. The CDR3 protein is CASSPGDRVNQPQHF. The DNA for the CDR3 is TGTGCCAGCTCACCAGGAGACAGGGTGAATCAGCCCCAGCATTTT.

The chain joins TRBV5-1 to TRBJ1-3; unclear D gene. Trimming took off 2 bases at V and 0 bases at J, with 6 bases between the two ends. The CDR3 is 14 amino acids. Germline V CDR1 and CDR2: SGHRS, YFSETQ. CDR3 protein: CASSLHPSGNTIYF. CDR3 coding DNA: TGCGCCAGCAGCTTACATCCCTCTGGAAACACCATATATTTT.

About this clone itself: Mismatch with germline at one junction end may stem from a read error. V gene TRBV18 combines with J gene TRBJ1-1, with D possibly TRBD1 on 6 matching bases. Per germline, CDR1 KGHSH and CDR2 LQKENI. This CDR3 region has 14 residues. CDR3 sequence reads: CASLPPGGGTEAFF. The CDR3 nucleotides read TGTGCCAGCTTACCACCGGGAGGGGGGACTGAAGCTTTCTTT. Full variable domain (missing parts from reference TRBV18 and TRBJ1-1): NAGVMQNPRHLVRRRGQEARLRCSPMKGHSHVYWYRQLPEEGLKFMVYLQKENIIDESGMPKERFSAEFPKEGPSILRIQQVVRGDSAAYFCASLPPGGGTEAFFGQGTRLTVV.

On this clone itself: Distinct nucleotide sequences in the sample also encode this CDR3. V usage is TRBV5-1 and J usage is TRBJ1-2; 10 nucleotides match TRBD1. This CDR3 contains 14 residues. The germline V gene has CDR1 SGHRS and CDR2 YFSETQ. V dropped 4 bases and J dropped 2; count of bases not matched to a gene: 2. CDR3 coding DNA: TGCGCCAGCAGCCAGGGACAGGGGAACTATGGCTACACCTTC. Its protein is CASSQGQGNYGYTF.

The chain combines TRBV5-1 with TRBJ2-1; 13 positions match TRBD2. CDR3 size: 19 residues. Germline V CDR1 and CDR2: SGHRS, YFSETQ. J lost 0 bases, V lost 0 bases, and 6 bases had no gene match. Here the CDR3 reads CASSLDGTSGAPSYNEQFF. The DNA for the CDR3 is TGCGCCAGCAGCTTGGACGGGACTAGCGGGGCACCCTCCTACAATGAGCAGTTCTTC. The full variable domain, rest sourced from reference TRBV5-1 and TRBJ2-1, is KAGVTQTPRYLIKTRGQQVTLSCSPISGHRSVSWYQQTPGQGLQFLFEYFSETQRNKGNFPGRFSGRQFSNSRSEMNVSTLELGDSALYLCASSLDGTSGAPSYNEQFFGPGTRLTVL.

A single count supports this clone. The J gene is TRBJ2-5, the V gene TRBV28; 7 nucleotides align to TRBD2. TRBJ2-7 explains the end of the DNA better; the J call may be wrong. The length of the CDR3 is 14 residues. Germline V gene lookup returns CDR1 MDHEN and CDR2 SYDVKM. CDR3 bases: TGTGCCAGCAGTTGGGCTAGCGGAATCGGCGAGCAGTACTTC. Translation gives CASSWASGIGEQYF.

The chain has TRBV5-5 and TRBJ1-2; a weak D match, TRBD1 (6 bases). Deletions cut 1 base from V and 7 bases from J, with 17 bases between. This CDR3 contains 15 residues. Germline V gives CDR1 SGHKS, CDR2 YYEKEE (reference sequence). Here the CDR3 DNA reads TGTGCCAGCAGCTTGAGGCCCATTGAGACAGGTGGCTACACCTTC. Amino acids: CASSLRPIETGGYTF.

V and J are TRBV15 and TRBJ2-2; tentative D call: TRBD1 (5 bases). CDR3 length: 15 amino acids. The germline V gene has CDR1 LNHNV and CDR2 YYDKDF (reference sequence). V was clipped by 2 bases and J by 6 bases, with 13 bases between them. The CDR3: CATSRRTSKAGELFF. CDR3 bases: TGTGCCACCAGCAGACGGACAAGTAAGGCCGGGGAGCTGTTTTTT.

The genes are TRBV15 and TRBJ1-4; D gene uncertain. CDR3 length equals 16 residues. V lost 1 base, J lost 0 bases, and 9 bases lay in between. The V gene's germline CDR1 is LNHNV and CDR2 YYDKDF (reference sequence). For the CDR3, the DNA is TGTGCCACCAGCAGAGTCGTCGGTGCAACTAATGAAAAACTGTTTTTT. Its protein is CATSRVVGATNEKLFF.

This clone appeared a single time. V and J are TRBV4-2 and TRBJ1-1; 8 nucleotides align to TRBD1. Germline values: CDR1 LGHNA, CDR2 YNFKEQ. This CDR3 has 16 residues. With V trimmed by 1 base and J by 4 bases, 8 bases remained unmatched. The CDR3 spells CASSQALGQGATEAFF. CDR3 DNA sequence: TGTGCCAGCAGCCAAGCATTAGGACAGGGTGCCACTGAAGCTTTCTTT.

This chain uses TRBV5-1 with TRBJ2-7; the match to TRBD2 covers 10 bases. The CDR3 totals 13 residues. Losses at the gene ends were 6 bases for V and 5 bases for J; bases not matched to a gene: 5. Germline lookup yields CDR1 SGHRS and CDR2 YFSETQ. The CDR3 region is CASTSGLANEQYF. The DNA of the CDR3 is TGCGCCAGCACCTCGGGACTAGCGAACGAGCAGTACTTC.

The V gene is TRBV6-1, the J gene TRBJ2-3; 14 bases align to TRBD2. Germline CDR1 is MNHNS and CDR2 is SASEGT. Trimming took 4 bases from V and 4 from J; bases not matched to a gene: 1. The length of the CDR3 is 15 residues. The CDR3 sequence is CASSGLAGGPDTQYF. The CDR3 nucleotides read TGTGCCAGCAGTGGACTAGCGGGAGGGCCAGATACGCAGTATTTT.

The rearrangement joins TRBV14 to TRBJ2-2; the match to TRBD1 covers 9 bases. The V and J ends lost 1 base and 2 bases, in that order; junction bases with no gene match: 2. Germline V CDR1 and CDR2: SGHDN, FVKESK. The CDR3 is 16 residues long. The CDR3 nucleotides are TGTGCCAGCAGCCAAGGGGGACAGGGTAACACCGGGGAGCTGTTTTTT. It is translated as CASSQGGQGNTGELFF.

This chain links TRBV6-4 with TRBJ1-6; D possibly corresponds to TRBD1 (6 bases). The germline V and J ends were trimmed by 2 bases and 7 bases, with 15 bases remaining between them. Germline loops: CDR1 MRHNA, CDR2 SNTAGT. The CDR3 length is 16 residues. Here the CDR3 reads CASSDGPGQQNSPLHF. The CDR3 DNA follows: TGTGCCAGCAGTGACGGACCGGGACAACAAAATTCACCCCTCCACTTT.

The gene calls are TRBV14 and TRBJ1-1; 8 bases map to TRBD1. In germline, CDR1 is SGHDN, CDR2 FVKESK. The CDR3 contains 15 residues. The ends lost 1 base at V and 1 base at J; junction bases unmatched: 2. The CDR3 coding sequence is TGTGCCAGCAGCCAAGGGACAGGGAGGAACACTGAAGCTTTCTTT. It translates to CASSQGTGRNTEAFF.

The CDR3 DNA is TGTGCCAGCAGCTTAGCGCGGTACAATGAGCAGTTCTTC. Its protein product is CASSLARYNEQFF. The chain carries TRBV7-9 and TRBJ2-1; no clear D gene. V was shortened by 0 bases and J by 4 bases, with 4 bases between the two germline ends. The CDR3 has 13 residues. Germline CDR1 is SEHNR and CDR2 is FQNEAQ (reference sequence).

This rearrangement joins TRBV7-3 to TRBJ2-1; D might be TRBD2 (6 bases). Germline CDR1 reads SGHTA; CDR2 reads FQGTGA. V was shortened by 1 base and J by 0 bases, with 10 bases between the two germline ends. The CDR3 extends over 16 amino acids. The CDR3 DNA is TGTGCCAGCAGCTTAAGCGGGGCGAGCTCCTACAATGAGCAGTTCTTC. Its translation is CASSLSGASSYNEQFF.

The chain joins TRBV7-9 to TRBJ2-7, with D possibly matching TRBD2 (6 bases). The V gene lost 5 bases and the J gene lost 1 base, with 9 bases spanning the gap. Germline-derived CDR1 and CDR2 are SEHNR and FQNEAQ (reference sequence). The CDR3 extends over 13 amino acids. DNA of the CDR3: TGTGCCAGCAGCATTAGCGGATCCTACGAGCAGTACTTC. As protein: CASSISGSYEQYF.

The chain employs TRBV4-1 and TRBJ1-3; D unclear. The CDR3 covers 15 residues. Trimming shortened V by 7 bases and J by 3 bases, and 16 bases separated the two germline ends. CDR1 and CDR2 from the germline V gene are MGHRA and YSYEKL. The CDR3: CASTLGRSLGNTIYF. The CDR3 DNA sequence: TGCGCCAGCACACTTGGTCGGAGCCTTGGAAACACCATATATTTT.